This TCR beta chain is from a study of blood T cells in healthy people across ages. Looking at the study overall: Using template switching, researchers captured about one barcoded beta molecule for each two T cells.

It was with a sample-barcoded 5' primer and a J-beta primer mix that a second PCR of roughly 6 to 12 cycles was run. TCRdb re-called the 5' RACE reads through MiXCR, storing one row per CDR3 protein. Among about 1.4 million distinct CDR3 sequences, 45% to 70% were seen once, and the ten largest hold 6.7%. Caucasian, healthy and from Russia, the donors were aged between about 6 and 90. Deletions cut 4 bases from V and 4 bases from J, with 10 bases between. Germline CDR1 and CDR2: LGHDT and YNNKEL (reference sequence). This CDR3 comprises 14 residues. The sequence was obtained from a man aged 18 to 35 in good health. What was sequenced was blood. This chain joins TRBV3-1 and TRBJ1-4; possibly TRBD1 for D (5 bases). CDR3 region: CASSPRDGNEKLFF. In DNA, the CDR3 is TGTGCCAGCAGCCCTCGGGACGGTAATGAAAAACTGTTTTTT.